These 5 T cell receptor beta chains were sequenced from one sample in a study of cytomegalovirus exposure and HLA in healthy donors. The PCR used 60 Vbeta and 13 Jbeta primers. The method was immunoSEQ multiplex PCR; TCRdb's version includes in-frame clones alone and lacks a portion of them. The sample includes fewer than 300,000 clones, 86% of them seen just once. The specimen sequenced was PBMCs. The source is a man aged 35-49 years in good health and CMV-seropositive.

A word on this clone: Distinct nucleotide sequences in the sample also encode this CDR3. The chain joins TRBV9 to TRBJ1-4, with TRBD1 as a possible D gene (5 bases). CDR3 length: 14 residues. Germline V lookup: CDR1 SGDLS, CDR2 YYNGEE. V dropped 2 bases and J dropped 2 bases, with 7 bases sitting between them. CDR3 protein: CASSVGGTNEKLFF. CDR3 nucleotides: TGTGCCAGCAGCGTGGGGGGGACTAATGAAAAACTGTTTTTT.

V is TRBV18 and J is TRBJ2-1; TRBD2 matches at 10 bases. V shed 6 bases and J 4 bases; nucleotides not matched to a gene: 6. Germline values: CDR1 KGHSH, CDR2 LQKENI. This CDR3 region has 15 residues. CDR3 in amino acids: CASSQLAGAYNEQFF. The CDR3 DNA is TGTGCCAGCTCGCAGCTAGCGGGAGCTTACAATGAGCAGTTCTTC.

The CDR3 region has the DNA TGCAGCGTGGGTAGCGGGAGGGCCTCCGAGCAGTACTTC. Protein product: CSVGSGRASEQYF. This rearrangement joins TRBV29-1 to TRBJ2-7, with 11 bases identical to TRBD2. Germline V gene data show CDR1 as SQVTM and CDR2 as ANQGSEA. This CDR3 region has 13 residues. V shed 6 bases, J shed 6 bases, and the junction held 7 bases outside the gene matches.

A few counts support this clone. The chain carries TRBV7-9 and TRBJ1-1; D is ambiguous. Trimming removed 4 bases at V and 7 bases at J, with 10 bases between. The CDR3 consists of 12 residues. Germline V gene data show CDR1 as SEHNR and CDR2 as FQNEAQ (reference sequence). The CDR3 nucleotides are TGTGCCAGCAGCTCCGGCGGGAGTGAAGCTTTCTTT. Translation: CASSSGGSEAFF.

A few counts support this clone. This chain connects TRBV5-1 to TRBJ2-1; D is perhaps TRBD2 (5 bases). In germline, CDR1 is SGHRS, CDR2 YFSETQ. The CDR3 loop spans 14 amino acids. The V and J ends lost 0 bases and 6 bases respectively, with 10 bases between them. Here the CDR3 reads CASSLVAGLNEQFF. In DNA form, the CDR3 reads TGCGCCAGCAGCTTGGTTGCGGGCCTCAATGAGCAGTTCTTC. The complete variable domain, with remaining parts taken from reference TRBV5-1 and TRBJ2-1, reads KAGVTQTPRYLIKTRGQQVTLSCSPISGHRSVSWYQQTPGQGLQFLFEYFSETQRNKGNFPGRFSGRQFSNSRSEMNVSTLELGDSALYLCASSLVAGLNEQFFGPGTRLTVL.